The entry below gives a single T cell receptor (beta chain) sequence along with its context. Its antigen is unidentified. The data were taken from a study of T cell repertoires in cytomegalovirus infection. Overall study context: CMV infection together with matching HLA type was indicated by public TCR beta signatures. Study findings and constraints: Dominating the ex vivo response were HLA-C-restricted CMV-specific TCR beta clonotypes. Cumulative frequency of public TCR beta families picked out carriers of CMV plus the relevant HLA.

CDR3 length equals 14 residues. Trimming removed 5 bases from V and 9 bases from J, with 20 bases in between. Germline values: CDR1 SQVTM, CDR2 ANQGSEA. MiXCR was run by TCRdb on the reads, yielding one entry per CDR3 protein. Here the sample spans more than 650,000 distinct CDR3 sequences, 35% to 40% being singletons. The sample taken for sequencing was PBMCs. The chain carries TRBV29-1 and TRBJ2-1; tentative D call: TRBD2 (6 bases). This receptor was obtained from a human donor in good health (CMV status not recorded). Some clones in this sample may be carry-over from other donors' samples. CDR3 DNA sequence: TGCAGCGTTTTGGGACTTGGGGCCCTCTCTGAGCAGTTCTTC. Protein sequence: CSVLGLGALSEQFF.